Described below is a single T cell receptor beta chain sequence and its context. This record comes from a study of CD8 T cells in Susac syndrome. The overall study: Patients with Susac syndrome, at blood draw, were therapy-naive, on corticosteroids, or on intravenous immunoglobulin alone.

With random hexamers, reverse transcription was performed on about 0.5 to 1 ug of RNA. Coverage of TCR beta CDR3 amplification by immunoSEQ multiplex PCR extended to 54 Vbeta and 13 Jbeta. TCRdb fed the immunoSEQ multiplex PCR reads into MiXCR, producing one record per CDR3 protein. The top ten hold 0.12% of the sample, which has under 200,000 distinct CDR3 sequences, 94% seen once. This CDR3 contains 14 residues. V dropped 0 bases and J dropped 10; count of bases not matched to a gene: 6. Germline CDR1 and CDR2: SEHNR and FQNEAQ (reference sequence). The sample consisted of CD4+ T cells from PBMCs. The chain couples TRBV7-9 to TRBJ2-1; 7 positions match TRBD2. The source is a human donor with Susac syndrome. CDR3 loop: CASSLARGTKEQFF. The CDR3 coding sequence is TGTGCCAGCAGCTTAGCGCGGGGGACCAAAGAGCAGTTCTTC. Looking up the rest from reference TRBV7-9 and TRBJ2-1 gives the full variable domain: DTGVSQNPRHKITKRGQNVTFRCDPISEHNRLYWYRQTLGQGPEFLTYFQNEAQLEKSRLLSDRFSAERPKGSFSTLEIQRTEQGDSAMYLCASSLARGTKEQFFGPGTRLTVL.